Below, 12 T cell receptor beta chains from the same sample are listed, as sequenced in a study of T cells in Graves' hyperthyroidism and ophthalmopathy. TCR beta CDR3 region amplification was performed from RNA transcripts. Carried out on the TCR CDR3, a first-round RT-PCR used the HTBI primer set. TCRdb used MiXCR to reprocess the multiplex PCR reads, holding one entry per CDR3 protein. The sample includes about 99,000 distinct CDR3 sequences, about half of them seen just once. The sample was blood. The receptors come from a man aged 40-49 years with Graves' hyperthyroidism.

With regard to this clonotype: Germline is not matched at one junction end, which may reflect a read error. The CDR3 sequence is CAWSVGGSNQPQHF. The CDR3 coding sequence is TGTGCCTGGAGTGTAGGGGGTAGCAACCAGCCCCAGCATTTT. The chain has TRBV30 and TRBJ1-5, with D perhaps matching TRBD1 (6 bases). The CDR3 covers 14 residues. The germline V gene has CDR1 GTSNPN and CDR2 SVGIG (reference sequence).

In its sample, this clonotype was seen many times. The rearrangement links TRBV7-9 to TRBJ2-1; TRBD1 might be the D (6 bases). V lost 1 base, J lost 7 bases, and 8 bases lay in between. This CDR3 is 13 amino acids long. CDR1 is SEHNR and CDR2 is FQNEAQ in the germline V gene (reference sequence). The CDR3 bases are TGTGCCAGCAGCTTAGAACAGGGTAATGAGCAGTTCTTC. Protein product: CASSLEQGNEQFF.

This clonotype was seen a single time. The chain recombines TRBV20-1 with TRBJ2-7, with 7 bases lining up with TRBD2. Trimming at V came to 6 bases and at J to 0 bases, leaving 14 bases not matched to a gene. CDR1 is DFQATT and CDR2 is SNEGSKA in the germline V gene (reference sequence). This CDR3 has 16 residues. The CDR3 coding sequence is TGCAGTGCGCGGCGGGTTAGCGGGTGGAACTCCTACGAGCAGTACTTC. It translates to CSARRVSGWNSYEQYF.

This clonotype was counted ten times or more. The V and J genes are TRBV20-1 and TRBJ2-5; D unresolved. The CDR3 is 14 residues long. V lost 0 bases, J lost 5 bases, and 13 bases lay in between. Germline-derived CDR1 and CDR2 are DFQATT and SNEGSKA (reference sequence). CDR3: CSARDTPGWETQYF. CDR3 bases: TGCAGTGCTAGAGATACTCCCGGGTGGGAGACCCAGTACTTC.

This chain joins TRBV2 and TRBJ1-2; 7 nucleotides line up with TRBD1. J gave up 4 bases and V 10 bases, and 12 bases lay outside the gene matches. CDR3 length: 14 amino acids. In germline, CDR1 is SNHLY, CDR2 FYNNEI. The CDR3 protein is CATMSRGQSYGYTF. In nucleotides, the CDR3 is TGTGCCACCATGAGTAGGGGACAGTCCTATGGCTACACCTTC.

The V and J genes are TRBV2 and TRBJ2-1, with 12 bases aligning to TRBD2. Germline V gene data show CDR1 as SNHLY and CDR2 as FYNNEI. The CDR3 consists of 19 residues. V trimming: 6 bases; J trimming: 5 bases; junction bases outside the gene matches: 17. Here the CDR3 reads CASSVAGDTTSGGHNEQFF. The CDR3, as DNA: TGTGCCAGCAGCGTAGCCGGAGACACAACTAGCGGGGGGCACAATGAGCAGTTCTTC. The full variable domain, in which reference TRBV2 and TRBJ2-1 provide the parts outside the CDR3, is EPEVTQTPSHQVTQMGQEVILRCVPISNHLYFYWYRQILGQKVEFLVSFYNNEISEKSEIFDDQFSVERPDGSNFTLKIRSTKLEDSAMYFCASSVAGDTTSGGHNEQFFGPGTRLTVL.

V gene TRBV7-9 combines with J gene TRBJ1-6; no clear D gene. The V end was cut by 0 bases, the J end by 8 bases, with 8 bases between. Germline lookup yields CDR1 SEHNR and CDR2 FQNEAQ (reference sequence). CDR3 length equals 14 residues. CDR3 nucleotides: TGTGCCAGCAGCTTAGCGGGAACGGATTCACCCCTCCACTTT. It yields the protein CASSLAGTDSPLHF.

About this clonotype itself: One end of the junction varies from germline; a read error may be responsible. J is TRBJ2-6 and V is TRBV20-1; D may match TRBD1 or TRBD2 (6 bases each). The germline V gene has CDR1 DFQATT and CDR2 SNEGSKA (reference sequence). The CDR3 sequence is 15 residues long. The CDR3 region is CSARGSLSGANVRTF. Here the CDR3 DNA reads TGCAGTGCTAGAGGAAGCCTCTCGGGGGCCAACGTCCGGACTTTC.

The chain links TRBV14 to TRBJ2-1; TRBD2 is a possible D gene (5 bases). Trimming removed 1 base from V and 10 bases from J, with 20 bases in between. CDR1 SGHDN and CDR2 FVKESK come from the germline V gene. The CDR3 contains 16 residues. The CDR3 DNA is TGTGCCAGCAGCCAAGTCCCTCCTGTCGGGAAGAAGGAGCAGTTCTTC. Its protein is CASSQVPPVGKKEQFF.

The chain combines TRBV12-3 or TRBV12-4 with TRBJ1-5; 12 bases are shared with TRBD1. J lost 8 bases, V lost 5 bases, and 13 bases had no gene match. CDR3 length: 17 amino acids. In DNA form, the CDR3 reads TGTGCCAGCAGTCCACTAGCGGGACAGGGGGCACAGAAGCCCCAGCATTTT. The encoded protein is CASSPLAGQGAQKPQHF.

The V and J genes are TRBV20-1 and TRBJ1-2, with D maybe TRBD1 (5 bases). The germline V and J ends were trimmed by 1 base and 7 bases, with 10 bases remaining between them. CDR3 length: 12 amino acids. The germline CDR1 and CDR2 sequences are DFQATT and SNEGSKA (reference sequence). The DNA for the CDR3 is TGCAGTGCTAGAGTAGGGGCGCGTGGCTACACCTTC. Translated: CSARVGARGYTF.

The CDR3 is CASSPLEFYGYTF. The DNA of the CDR3 is TGTGCCAGCTCACCTTTGGAGTTCTATGGCTACACCTTC. The chain has TRBV18 and TRBJ1-2; D is unclear. This CDR3 has 13 amino acids. Trimming took 3 bases from V and 4 from J, leaving 9 bases between them. Germline V CDR1 and CDR2: KGHSH, LQKENI. Using reference TRBV18 and TRBJ1-2 for the parts outside the CDR3, the full variable domain is NAGVMQNPRHLVRRRGQEARLRCSPMKGHSHVYWYRQLPEEGLKFMVYLQKENIIDESGMPKERFSAEFPKEGPSILRIQQVVRGDSAAYFCASSPLEFYGYTFGSGTRLTVV.